These 12 T cell receptor beta chains share one sample of origin, sequenced in a study of shared clonotypes between healthy human individuals. Repertoires were generated with immunoSEQ multiplex PCR, while TCRdb's copy carries only in-frame clones and drops some. This sample has hundreds of thousands of clones, with approximately 95% found just once. Naive CD8 cells lacked CD45RO, underwent positive selection for CCR7 and left out terminally differentiated effector memory CD45RA+ cells. Material for sequencing was naive CD8+ T cells sorted from blood. These receptors all come from a woman aged 25 to 45 in good health.

CDR3 bases: TGTGCCAGCAGCCCTGGGACAGGGACCGGGGAGCTGTTTTTT. Its translation: CASSPGTGTGELFF. The chain joins TRBV9 to TRBJ2-2; 9 positions match TRBD1. From germline, CDR1 is SGDLS and CDR2 YYNGEE. The CDR3 extends over 14 amino acids. With V trimmed by 4 bases and J by 5 bases, 3 bases remained unmatched.

The chain combines TRBV21-1 with TRBJ1-5. TRBV21-1 is tagged as a pseudogene. CDR3 length equals 11 residues. CDR3 loop: CASSKEQPQHF. The CDR3 DNA reads TGTGCCAGCAGCAAAGAACAGCCCCAGCATTTT.

The chain couples TRBV15 to TRBJ2-7, with 8 bases matching TRBD1. The CDR3 sequence is 15 residues long. Germline CDR1 and CDR2: LNHNV and YYDKDF (reference sequence). V lost 0 bases and J lost 4; bases outside the gene matches: 5. Written as DNA, the CDR3 is TGTGCCACCAGCAGAGATCTAACAGGGGGATACGAGCAGTACTTC. Amino acids: CATSRDLTGGYEQYF.

The table lists this clone with a count of one. The rearrangement links TRBV11-2 to TRBJ2-7, with TRBD1 identical over 11 bases. Trimming removed 3 bases from V and 3 bases from J; junction bases left unmatched: 4. Germline V gives CDR1 SGHAT, CDR2 FQNNGV. The CDR3 spans 15 residues. Written as DNA, the CDR3 is TGTGCCAGCAGCTTGGGGACAGGGGGAAACTACGAGCAGTACTTC. Encoded protein: CASSLGTGGNYEQYF. Filled out from reference TRBV11-2 and TRBJ2-7, the complete variable domain reads EAGVAQSPRYKIIEKRQSVAFWCNPISGHATLYWYQQILGQGPKLLIQFQNNGVVDDSQLPKDRFSAERLKGVDSTLKIQPAKLEDSAVYLCASSLGTGGNYEQYFGPGTRLTVT.

This rearrangement joins TRBV4-1 to TRBJ2-7, with D possibly called TRBD1 or TRBD2 (6 bases each). V lost 4 bases to trimming and J lost 3 bases, with 13 bases between them. The CDR3 consists of 14 residues. Germline V CDR1 and CDR2: MGHRA, YSYEKL. CDR3: CASSLEEGGYEQYF. CDR3 nucleotide sequence: TGCGCCAGCAGCCTAGAGGAGGGGGGCTACGAGCAGTACTTC.

V and J are TRBV7-9 and TRBJ2-5; D gene uncertain. The J call is in doubt because the DNA end fits TRBJ2-7 better. Germline V gene sequence: CDR1 SEHNR, CDR2 FQNEAQ (reference sequence). This CDR3 contains 12 residues. CDR3 residues: CASSSRSYEQYF. CDR3 DNA sequence: TGTGCCAGCAGCTCCAGATCCTACGAGCAGTACTTC.

This clone was seen only once. The rearrangement joins TRBV6-6 to TRBJ2-5; 9 bases align to TRBD1. This CDR3 region has 16 residues. V dropped 2 bases and J dropped 5; count of bases not matched to a gene: 9. The germline CDR1 and CDR2 sequences are MNHNY and SVGAGI (reference sequence). CDR3 region: CASSYTRTGEWETQYF. In DNA form, the CDR3 reads TGTGCCAGCAGTTACACAAGGACAGGGGAGTGGGAGACCCAGTACTTC.

This clone has only one observation. The chain is built from TRBV5-6 and TRBJ1-2; a weak D match, TRBD1 (5 bases). V lost 0 bases and J 4 bases, leaving 10 bases between the germline ends. CDR3 length: 14 amino acids. Germline CDR1 SGHDT, CDR2 YYEEEE. The CDR3 nucleotides are TGTGCCAGCAGCTTGGGACAGCCATTCTATGGCTACACCTTC. Translating gives CASSLGQPFYGYTF.

The chain links TRBV4-1 to TRBJ2-1; TRBD2 matches at 15 bases. Germline assignment: CDR1 MGHRA and CDR2 YSYEKL. The ends lost 4 bases at V and 11 bases at J; junction bases unmatched: 9. The CDR3 consists of 16 residues. The CDR3 sequence: CASSLGLAGGHGKQFF. In nucleotides, the CDR3 is TGCGCCAGCAGCCTGGGACTAGCGGGAGGACACGGGAAGCAGTTCTTC.

The chain uses TRBV10-1 and TRBJ2-7; D unclear. This CDR3 has 13 amino acids. V lost 4 bases to trimming and J lost 6 bases, with 13 bases between them. CDR1 is WNHNN, CDR2 SYGVQD, per germline (reference sequence). CDR3 sequence (DNA): TGCGCCAGCAGTGTGCGAAGGTCGGGCGAGCAGTACTTC. This codes for CASSVRRSGEQYF.

V usage is TRBV27 and J usage is TRBJ2-7; the match to TRBD2 covers 12 bases. Germline trimming cut 2 bases from V and 2 bases from J; bases unmatched to any gene: 16. The CDR3 consists of 20 residues. The germline V gene has CDR1 MNHEY and CDR2 SMNVEV (reference sequence). The CDR3 DNA reads TGTGCCAGCAGTTTAGTACCCAGGGCGTTACTAGCGGGGGGCCCCTACGAGCAGTACTTC. Amino acids: CASSLVPRALLAGGPYEQYF.

The rearrangement links TRBV6-6 to TRBJ1-1; TRBD1 might be the D (5 bases). Germline V gene data show CDR1 as MNHNY and CDR2 as SVGAGI (reference sequence). CDR3 length: 14 amino acids. Trimming pared 6 bases from V and 0 bases from J, leaving 11 bases between. CDR3 in DNA: TGTGCCAGCAGGCCACAGGCCATGAACACTGAAGCTTTCTTT. Protein sequence: CASRPQAMNTEAFF.